The rows below give T cell receptor beta chains drawn from one sample of a study of blood T cell repertoires in COVID-19. Libraries were prepared by immunoSEQ multiplex PCR; TCRdb keeps only in-frame clonotypes and omits some of them. Of roughly 430,000 clones in the sample, approximately 90% were seen once. The sequenced material came from PBMCs or T cells enriched from blood (not recorded which). The receptors shown here come from a woman aged 18-35 years who had been exposed to COVID-19. CDR3s include the opening cysteine and the closing phenylalanine or tryptophan. The order of the fields is J gene, CDR3 length, V gene, clone size, D gene, CDR3 protein, CDR3 DNA. A D gene is named only where the DNA matches it firmly. Where a row states a size, it is once, few, many or the class of an expanded clone; other rows omit it.

TRBJ1-2	15	TRBV7-6	once	-	CASSLGRDILYGYTF	TGTGCCAGCAGCTTAGGACGGGACATCCTCTATGGCTACACCTTC
TRBJ2-7	14	TRBV19	-	-	CASSMGGLTYEQYF	TGTGCCAGTAGTATGGGGGGTCTTACCTACGAGCAGTACTTC
TRBJ2-6	18	TRBV18	-	-	CASSPQQGTRSGANVLTF	TGTGCCAGCTCACCACAGCAGGGGACACGATCTGGGGCCAACGTCCTGACTTTC
TRBJ1-6	15	TRBV7-9	-	-	CASTRGDNINSPLHF	TGTGCCAGCACCCGAGGGGACAACATCAATTCACCCCTCCACTTT
TRBJ2-5	16	TRBV5-8	-	TRBD2	CASSLGLAGGQETQYF	TGTGCCAGCAGCTTGGGACTAGCGGGAGGGCAAGAGACCCAGTACTTC
TRBJ1-6	18	TRBV7-8	-	-	CASSPQRSQGSYNSPLHF	TGTGCCAGCAGCCCCCAGAGGTCCCAGGGCTCCTATAATTCACCCCTCCACTTT
TRBJ2-7	16	TRBV3-1/TRBV3-2	-	TRBD2	CASSPRLAGGPYEQYF	TGTGCCAGCAGCCCTAGACTAGCGGGAGGGCCCTACGAGCAGTACTTC
TRBJ1-2	14	TRBV27	-	-	CASSLSGSGNGYTF	TGTGCCAGCAGCCTCTCGGGATCGGGGAATGGCTACACCTTC
TRBJ1-2	13	TRBV7-3	-	-	CASSLQGGSGYTF	TGTGCCAGCAGCTTACAGGGAGGGAGCGGCTACACCTTC
TRBJ2-7	13	TRBV28	-	-	CASRQLEPYEQYF	TGTGCCAGCCGCCAACTAGAGCCCTACGAGCAGTACTTC
TRBJ2-5	15	TRBV5-1	-	-	CASSPEGHRQETQYF	TGCGCCAGCAGCCCTGAGGGACATCGCCAAGAGACCCAGTACTTC
TRBJ2-7	17	TRBV5-1	once	TRBD1	CASSLASARDRGFEQYF	TGCGCCAGCAGCTTGGCTTCGGCCCGGGACAGGGGGTTCGAGCAGTACTTC
TRBJ2-5	15	TRBV30	-	TRBD2	CAWNQLAGAFETQYF	TGTGCCTGGAATCAACTAGCGGGAGCCTTCGAGACCCAGTACTTC
TRBJ1-4	13	TRBV28	-	-	CASRRAGNEKLFF	TGTGCCAGCAGGAGGGCGGGGAATGAAAAACTGTTTTTT
TRBJ2-3	12	TRBV2	-	-	CASSGGSDTQYF	TGTGCCAGCAGTGGAGGGTCAGATACGCAGTATTTT
TRBJ2-1	15	TRBV4-3	once	TRBD2	CASSQDPHRGGREFF	TGCGCCAGCAGCCAAGATCCCCACCGGGGGGGCAGGGAGTTCTTC
TRBJ1-2	15	TRBV28	few	TRBD1	CASSFMFGTGNGYTF	TGTGCCAGCAGTTTTATGTTCGGGACAGGGAATGGCTACACCTTC
TRBJ2-1	15	TRBV7-6	-	TRBD2	CASSPGLGGRNEQFF	TGTGCCAGCAGCCCGGGACTAGGAGGGAGGAATGAGCAGTTCTTC
TRBJ2-2	21	TRBV19	-	TRBD2	CASSISRLAGGYVLWTGELFF	TGTGCCAGTAGTATCTCCCGACTAGCGGGAGGGTATGTGTTGTGGACCGGGGAGCTGTTTTTT
TRBJ2-7	15	TRBV25-1	-	-	CASRDSGKSSYEQYF	TGTGCCAGCCGCGACTCAGGGAAAAGCTCCTACGAGCAGTACTTC
TRBJ1-1	13	TRBV18	-	-	CASSIGGNTEAFF	TGTGCCAGCTCCATCGGGGGGAACACTGAAGCTTTCTTT
TRBJ1-1	18	TRBV7-8	few	-	CASSLGLSREVGNTEAFF	TGTGCCAGCAGCTTAGGGTTGTCCAGGGAGGTTGGGAACACTGAAGCTTTCTTT
TRBJ1-5	22	TRBV14	-	-	CASSHLSGDEPFPPNSNQPQHF	TGTGCCAGCAGCCACCTCTCGGGGGACGAACCTTTTCCTCCGAATAGCAATCAGCCCCAGCATTTT
TRBJ1-1	14	TRBV7-3	-	-	CASSSMGQNTEAFF	TGTGCCAGCAGCTCCATGGGACAGAACACTGAAGCTTTCTTT
TRBJ2-7	13	TRBV27	-	-	CASMHGSSYEQYF	TGTGCCAGCATGCACGGGAGCTCCTACGAGCAGTACTTC
TRBJ1-4	16	TRBV11-2	-	TRBD1	CASSTHYGTGDEKLFF	TGTGCCAGCAGCACTCATTACGGGACAGGGGACGAAAAACTGTTTTTT
TRBJ1-4	13	TRBV2	-	-	CASSVATNEKLFF	TGTGCCAGCAGTGTAGCAACTAATGAAAAACTGTTTTTT
TRBJ2-2	16	TRBV11-3	few	TRBD1	CASSLGQGKVTGELFF	TGTGCCAGCAGCTTAGGACAGGGCAAGGTCACCGGGGAGCTGTTTTTT
TRBJ1-3	13	TRBV6-5	-	-	CASRRGSGNTIYF	TGTGCCAGCAGGCGAGGTTCTGGAAACACCATATATTTT
TRBJ1-5	15	TRBV10-2	-	TRBD1	CASSTDRESNQPQHF	TGCGCCAGCAGTACAGACAGGGAGAGCAATCAGCCCCAGCATTTT
TRBJ2-3	18	TRBV5-1	-	TRBD2	CASRWGAEGLAGTDTQYF	TGCGCCAGCAGGTGGGGGGCTGAAGGACTAGCGGGTACAGATACGCAGTATTTT
TRBJ2-7	17	TRBV25-1	-	TRBD1	CASSESLGQASSYEQYF	TGTGCCAGCAGTGAATCTCTCGGACAGGCCTCCTCCTACGAGCAGTACTTC
TRBJ1-3	17	TRBV6-1	-	-	CASSEGGDSSWGNTIYF	TGTGCCAGCAGTGAGGGAGGTGACAGCTCTTGGGGAAACACCATATATTTT
TRBJ2-7	14	TRBV11-2	-	-	CASSFAGASYEQYF	TGTGCCAGCAGCTTCGCGGGGGCAAGCTACGAGCAGTACTTC
TRBJ1-5	16	TRBV18	-	-	CASSPLPFVSNQPQHF	TGTGCCAGCTCACCCCTCCCCTTTGTGAGCAATCAGCCCCAGCATTTT
TRBJ2-1	18	TRBV30	-	TRBD2	CAWSGERGGLRTYNEQFF	TGTGCCTGGAGTGGTGAGCGGGGGGGCCTCCGGACCTACAATGAGCAGTTCTTC
TRBJ2-7	17	TRBV28	-	TRBD2	CASSGTSGSHPSYEQYF	TGTGCCAGCAGTGGGACTAGCGGGAGCCATCCCTCCTACGAGCAGTACTTC
TRBJ1-3	14	TRBV6-5	-	TRBD1	CASNTGASGNTIYF	TGTGCCAGCAATACAGGGGCATCTGGAAACACCATATATTTT
TRBJ2-1	16	TRBV2	-	TRBD2	CASSDRGVISYNEQFF	TGTGCCAGCAGTGACCGGGGGGTTATCTCCTACAATGAGCAGTTCTTC
TRBJ2-1	14	TRBV5-1	-	TRBD1	CASSSGQGVVEQFF	TGCGCCAGCAGCTCGGGACAGGGGGTTGTTGAGCAGTTCTTC
TRBJ2-7	14	TRBV15	-	TRBD2	CATSRLAGPYEQYF	TGTGCCACCAGCAGACTAGCGGGGCCCTACGAGCAGTACTTC
TRBJ2-1	17	TRBV5-4	-	TRBD1	CASSLKTGATSYNEQFF	TGTGCCAGCAGCTTAAAGACAGGGGCCACCTCCTACAATGAGCAGTTCTTC